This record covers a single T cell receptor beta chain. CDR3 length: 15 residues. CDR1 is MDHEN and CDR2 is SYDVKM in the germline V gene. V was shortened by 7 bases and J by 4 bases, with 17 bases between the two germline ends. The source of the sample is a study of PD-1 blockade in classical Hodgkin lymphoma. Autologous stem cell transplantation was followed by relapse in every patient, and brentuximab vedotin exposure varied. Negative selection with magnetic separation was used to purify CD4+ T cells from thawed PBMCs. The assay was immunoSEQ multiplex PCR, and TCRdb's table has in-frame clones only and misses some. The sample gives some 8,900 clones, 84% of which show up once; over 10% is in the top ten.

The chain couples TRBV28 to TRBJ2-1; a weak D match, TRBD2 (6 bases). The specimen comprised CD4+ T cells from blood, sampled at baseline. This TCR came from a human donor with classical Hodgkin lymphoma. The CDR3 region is CASTLGGLRYNEQFF. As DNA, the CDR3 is TGTGCCAGCACCTTGGGAGGTCTCAGGTACAATGAGCAGTTCTTC.